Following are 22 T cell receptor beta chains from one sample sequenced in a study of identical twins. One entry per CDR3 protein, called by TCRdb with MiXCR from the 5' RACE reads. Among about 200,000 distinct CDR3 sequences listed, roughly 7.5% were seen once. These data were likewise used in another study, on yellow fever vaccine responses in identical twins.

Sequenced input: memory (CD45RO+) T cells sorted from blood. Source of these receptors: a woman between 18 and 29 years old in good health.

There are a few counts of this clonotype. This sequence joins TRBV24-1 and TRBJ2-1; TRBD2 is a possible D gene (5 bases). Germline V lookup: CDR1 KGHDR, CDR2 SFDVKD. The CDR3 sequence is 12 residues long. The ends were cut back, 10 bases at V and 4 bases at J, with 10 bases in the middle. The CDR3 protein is CATGSDYNEQFF. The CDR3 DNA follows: TGTGCCACGGGGAGCGATTACAATGAGCAGTTCTTC.

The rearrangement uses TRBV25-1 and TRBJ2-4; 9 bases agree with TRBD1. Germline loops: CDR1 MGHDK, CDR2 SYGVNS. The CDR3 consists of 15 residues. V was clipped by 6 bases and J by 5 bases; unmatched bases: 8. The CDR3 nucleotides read TGTGCCAGCAGCCTCTCCGGGACAGGGCAAAACATTCAGTACTTC. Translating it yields CASSLSGTGQNIQYF.

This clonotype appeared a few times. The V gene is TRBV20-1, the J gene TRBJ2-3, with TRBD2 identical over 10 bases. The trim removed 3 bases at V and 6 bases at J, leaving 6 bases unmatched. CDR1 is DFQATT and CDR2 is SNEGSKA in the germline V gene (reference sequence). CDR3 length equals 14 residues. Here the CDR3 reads CSASGAGGPDTQYF. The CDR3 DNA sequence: TGCAGTGCTAGCGGAGCGGGGGGGCCGGATACGCAGTATTTT.

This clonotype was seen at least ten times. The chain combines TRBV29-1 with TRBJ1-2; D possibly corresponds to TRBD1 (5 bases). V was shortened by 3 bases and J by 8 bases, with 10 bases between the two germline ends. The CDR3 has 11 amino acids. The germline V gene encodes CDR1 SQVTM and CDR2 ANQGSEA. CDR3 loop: CSVDWGAGYTF. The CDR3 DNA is TGCAGCGTTGACTGGGGCGCGGGCTACACCTTC.

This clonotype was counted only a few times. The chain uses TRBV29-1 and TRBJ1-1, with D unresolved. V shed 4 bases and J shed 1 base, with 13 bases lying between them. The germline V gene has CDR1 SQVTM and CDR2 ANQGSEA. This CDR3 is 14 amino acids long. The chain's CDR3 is CSVALGIQNTEAFF. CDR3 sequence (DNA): TGCAGCGTTGCTCTGGGTATCCAGAACACTGAAGCTTTCTTT.

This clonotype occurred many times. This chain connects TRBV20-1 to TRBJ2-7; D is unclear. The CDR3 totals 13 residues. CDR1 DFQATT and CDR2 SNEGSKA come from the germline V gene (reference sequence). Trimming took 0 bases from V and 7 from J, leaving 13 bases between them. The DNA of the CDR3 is TGCAGTGCTAGAGATCCCACACTCACGGAGCAGTACTTC. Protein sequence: CSARDPTLTEQYF.

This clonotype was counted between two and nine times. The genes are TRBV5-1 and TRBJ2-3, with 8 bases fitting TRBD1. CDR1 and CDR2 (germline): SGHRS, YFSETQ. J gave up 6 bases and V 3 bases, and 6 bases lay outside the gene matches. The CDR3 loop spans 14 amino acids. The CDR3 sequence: CASSWSTGGDTQYF. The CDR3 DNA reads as TGCGCCAGCAGCTGGAGCACAGGGGGGGATACGCAGTATTTT.

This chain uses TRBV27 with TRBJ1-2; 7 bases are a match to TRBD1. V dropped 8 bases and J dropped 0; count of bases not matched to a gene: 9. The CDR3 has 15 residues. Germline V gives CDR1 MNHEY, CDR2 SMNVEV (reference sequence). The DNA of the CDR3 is TGTGCCAGCGGACCCGGAGGGACAGCTAACTATGGCTACACCTTC. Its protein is CASGPGGTANYGYTF.

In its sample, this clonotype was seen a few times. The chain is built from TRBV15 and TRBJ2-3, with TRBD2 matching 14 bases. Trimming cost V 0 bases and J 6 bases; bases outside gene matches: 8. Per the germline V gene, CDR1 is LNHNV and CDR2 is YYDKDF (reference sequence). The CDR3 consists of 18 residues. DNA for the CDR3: TGTGCCACCAGCAGAGATCCCGGACTAGCGGGAGGAGGCGATACGCAGTATTTT. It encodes CATSRDPGLAGGGDTQYF.

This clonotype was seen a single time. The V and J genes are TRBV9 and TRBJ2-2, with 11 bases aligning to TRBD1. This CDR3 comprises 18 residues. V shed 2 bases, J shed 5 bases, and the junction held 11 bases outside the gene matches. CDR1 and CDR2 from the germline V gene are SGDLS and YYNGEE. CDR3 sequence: CASSVTGTGGSGTGELFF. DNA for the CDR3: TGTGCCAGCAGCGTTACCGGGACAGGGGGTTCCGGGACCGGGGAGCTGTTTTTT.

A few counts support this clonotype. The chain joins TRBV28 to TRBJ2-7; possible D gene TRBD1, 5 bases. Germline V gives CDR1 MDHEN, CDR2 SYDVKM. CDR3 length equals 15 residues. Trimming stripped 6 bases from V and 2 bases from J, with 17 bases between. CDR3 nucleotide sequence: TGTGCCAGCAGACAGGACATTTTGCAGACCTACGAGCAGTACTTC. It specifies CASRQDILQTYEQYF.

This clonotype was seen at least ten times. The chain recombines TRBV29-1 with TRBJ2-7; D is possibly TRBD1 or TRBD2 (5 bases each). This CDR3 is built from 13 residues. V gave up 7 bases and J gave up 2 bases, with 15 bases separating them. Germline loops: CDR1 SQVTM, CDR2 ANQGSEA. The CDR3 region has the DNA TGCAGCGCTGCCCGGGACGAAACCTACGAGCAGTACTTC. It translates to CSAARDETYEQYF.

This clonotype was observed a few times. CDR3 amino acids: CASSYVLAGGIDNEQFF. The DNA of the CDR3 is TGTGCCAGCAGTTACGTATTAGCGGGGGGCATCGACAATGAGCAGTTCTTC. V and J are TRBV6-2 or TRBV6-3 and TRBJ2-1; 10 positions agree with TRBD2. V gave up 2 bases and J gave up 5 bases; unmatched junction bases: 9. Germline-derived CDR1 and CDR2 are MNHEY and SVGEGT. This CDR3 region has 17 residues.

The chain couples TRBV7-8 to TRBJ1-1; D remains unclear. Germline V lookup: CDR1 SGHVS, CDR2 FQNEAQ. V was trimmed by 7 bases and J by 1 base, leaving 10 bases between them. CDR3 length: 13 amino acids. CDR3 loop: CASTIQPNTEAFF. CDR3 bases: TGTGCCAGCACCATACAGCCGAACACTGAAGCTTTCTTT.

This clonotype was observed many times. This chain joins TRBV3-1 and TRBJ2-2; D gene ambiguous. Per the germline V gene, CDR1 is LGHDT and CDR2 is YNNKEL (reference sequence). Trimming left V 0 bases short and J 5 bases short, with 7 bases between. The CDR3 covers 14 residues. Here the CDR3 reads CASSQDRGTGELFF. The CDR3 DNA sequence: TGTGCCAGCAGCCAAGATAGAGGAACCGGGGAGCTGTTTTTT. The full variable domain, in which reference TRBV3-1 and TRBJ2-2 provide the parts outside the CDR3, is DTAVSQTPKYLVTQMGNDKSIKCEQNLGHDTMYWYKQDSKKFLKIMFSYNNKELIINETVPNRFSPKSPDKAHLNLHINSLELGDSAVYFCASSQDRGTGELFFGEGSRLTVL.

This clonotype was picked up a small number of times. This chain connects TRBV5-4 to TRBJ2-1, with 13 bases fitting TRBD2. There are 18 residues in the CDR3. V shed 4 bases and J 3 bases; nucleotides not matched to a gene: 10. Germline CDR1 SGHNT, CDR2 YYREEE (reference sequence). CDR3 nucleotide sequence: TGTGCCAGCAGCACGACCGGGACTAGCGGGACCCTCTACAATGAGCAGTTCTTC. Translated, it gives CASSTTGTSGTLYNEQFF.

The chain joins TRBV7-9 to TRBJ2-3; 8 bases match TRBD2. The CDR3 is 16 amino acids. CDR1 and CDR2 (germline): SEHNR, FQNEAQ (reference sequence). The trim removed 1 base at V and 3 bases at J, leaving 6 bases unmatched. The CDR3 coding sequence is TGTGCCAGCAGCTTAGGAGTAGCGGGGTTTACAGATACGCAGTATTTT. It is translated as CASSLGVAGFTDTQYF.

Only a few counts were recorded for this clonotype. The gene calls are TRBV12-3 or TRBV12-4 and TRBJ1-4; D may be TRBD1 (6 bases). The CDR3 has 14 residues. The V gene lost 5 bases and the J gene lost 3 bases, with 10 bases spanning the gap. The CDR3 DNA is TGTGCCAGCAGTATAGGGGGGCCTAATGAAAAACTGTTTTTT. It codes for CASSIGGPNEKLFF.

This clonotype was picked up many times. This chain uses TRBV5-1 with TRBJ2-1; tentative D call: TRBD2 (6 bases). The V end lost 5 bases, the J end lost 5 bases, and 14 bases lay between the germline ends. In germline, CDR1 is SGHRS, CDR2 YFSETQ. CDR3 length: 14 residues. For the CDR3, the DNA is TGCGCCAGCAGGAGGGGATGGGGGGACAATGAGCAGTTCTTC. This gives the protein CASRRGWGDNEQFF.

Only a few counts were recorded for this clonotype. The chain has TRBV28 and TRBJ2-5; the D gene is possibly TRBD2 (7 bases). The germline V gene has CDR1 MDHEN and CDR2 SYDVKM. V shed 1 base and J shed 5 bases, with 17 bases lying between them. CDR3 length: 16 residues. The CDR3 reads CASSLSPGGGGETQYF. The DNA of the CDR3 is TGTGCCAGCAGTTTATCCCCTGGGGGGGGCGGGGAGACCCAGTACTTC.

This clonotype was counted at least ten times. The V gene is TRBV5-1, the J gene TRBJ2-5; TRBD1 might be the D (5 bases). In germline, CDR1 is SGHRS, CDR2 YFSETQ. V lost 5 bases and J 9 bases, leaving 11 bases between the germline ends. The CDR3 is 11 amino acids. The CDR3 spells CASRDTNSQYF. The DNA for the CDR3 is TGCGCCAGCAGGGACACTAACTCCCAGTACTTC.

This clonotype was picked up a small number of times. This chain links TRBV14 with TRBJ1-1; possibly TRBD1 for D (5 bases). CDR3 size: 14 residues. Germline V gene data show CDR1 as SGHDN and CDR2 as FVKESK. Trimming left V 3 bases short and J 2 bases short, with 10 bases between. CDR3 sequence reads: CASSQETDNTEAFF. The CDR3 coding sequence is TGTGCCAGCAGCCAGGAGACAGATAACACTGAAGCTTTCTTT.